This TCR beta chain stems from a study of metastatic and nonmetastatic thyroid tumors. As for the study in general: From malignant and benign thyroid patients, repertoires in blood and in tumor or nodule tissue were compared.

This clone is medium-sized within its sample. Prior to thyroid surgery, none of the patients had received any treatment. TCRdb re-called the PCR reads through MiXCR. Of about 43,000 clones in the sample, 24% were seen once. In germline, CDR1 is LGHNA, CDR2 YSLEER. The CDR3 spans 15 residues. Trimming took 0 bases from V and 9 from J, leaving 15 bases between them. The specimen sequenced was tumor tissue. The rearrangement uses TRBV4-3 and TRBJ1-3; TRBD1 is a possible D gene (5 bases). The sequence derives from a female donor with papillary thyroid cancer or a benign thyroid nodule (not recorded which). Some clones in this sample may be carry-over from other donors' samples. CDR3 loop: CASSQDNGGWGTIYF. The CDR3 nucleotides read TGCGCCAGCAGCCAAGATAACGGGGGATGGGGCACCATATATTTT.